This T cell receptor beta chain appears in the sequencing data of a study of identical twins. TCRdb called the 5' RACE reads again in MiXCR, with one record for every CDR3 protein. The data show about 150,000 distinct CDR3 sequences, under 4.5% seen once. This clonotype was recorded at least ten times. Its target is not known. General observations from the study: Beta clonotypes that were abundant in cord blood contained fewer insertions, a pattern absent from memory repertoires.

The TCR was taken from a man between 18 and 35 years old in good health. Material: memory T cells sorted from blood.

The DNA of the CDR3 is TGTGCCAGTAGATGGGACAGGGCTAGCACAGATACGCAGTATTTT. Translating gives CASRWDRASTDTQYF. V and J are TRBV19 and TRBJ2-3; 9 nucleotides agree with TRBD1. This CDR3 has 15 amino acids. Trimming removed 6 bases from V and 0 bases from J; junction bases left unmatched: 4. Germline values: CDR1 LNHDA, CDR2 SQIVND (reference sequence).